The TCR beta chain under discussion was sequenced for a study of shared clonotypes between healthy human individuals. Germline V gives CDR1 MGHRA, CDR2 YSYEKL. The CDR3 sequence is 15 residues long. The V and J ends lost 1 base and 2 bases respectively, with 12 bases between them. General study results and limits: It was the non-shared clonotypes that had lower generation probabilities than clonotypes shared by all four donors.

Clones were sequenced by immunoSEQ multiplex PCR, and TCRdb holds only the in-frame ones, with some missing. The table lists roughly 2.4 million clones, approximately 96% of them singletons. This clone was seen a single time. The antigen is not known. The source material was naive CD4+ T cells sorted from blood. The subset is: CD45RA+ positively selected. The gene calls are TRBV4-1 and TRBJ2-7; tentative D call: TRBD2 (5 bases). This clonotype originated in a man aged 18 to 30 in good health. The CDR3 DNA reads TGCGCCAGCAGCCAAGCAAGCGGAGCCCCCTACGAGCAGTACTTC. Its translation is CASSQASGAPYEQYF.